One and the same sample provided the 26 T cell receptor beta chains below, sequenced in a study of cytomegalovirus exposure and HLA in healthy donors. Researchers ran the PCR with 60 Vbeta and 13 Jbeta primers. Profiled with immunoSEQ multiplex PCR; TCRdb holds only in-frame clones, not every one. The sample records over 75,000 clones, around 71% being singletons. Sequencing was performed on PBMCs. The receptors shown here come from a young man in good health and CMV-seronegative.

The J gene is TRBJ1-4, the V gene TRBV7-9; TRBD1 agrees at 7 bases. Germline V CDR1 and CDR2: SEHNR, FQNEAQ (reference sequence). The CDR3 is 14 residues long. V lost 5 bases and J lost 7; bases outside the gene matches: 7. DNA of the CDR3: TGTGCCAGCAGCATTTTCCGGGACAGTGAAAAACTGTTTTTT. Protein sequence: CASSIFRDSEKLFF.

The CDR3 sequence: CASSLTRDGSSYEQYF. The CDR3 DNA reads as TGTGCCAGCAGTCTAACCCGGGACGGGAGCTCCTACGAGCAGTACTTC. The rearrangement uses TRBV27 and TRBJ2-7, with D possibly matching TRBD2 (6 bases). The CDR3 has 16 amino acids. The V and J ends lost 5 bases and 0 bases respectively, with 17 bases between them. Per germline, CDR1 MNHEY and CDR2 SMNVEV (reference sequence).

The chain combines TRBV19 with TRBJ2-7; maybe TRBD2 (5 bases). V gave up 4 bases and J gave up 0 bases, with 7 bases separating them. Germline V gene lookup returns CDR1 LNHDA and CDR2 SQIVND (reference sequence). The CDR3 spans 13 residues. The CDR3 reads CASSRGNSYEQYF. The DNA of the CDR3 is TGTGCCAGTAGTAGAGGGAACTCCTACGAGCAGTACTTC.

In its sample, this clone was seen once. The gene calls are TRBV27 and TRBJ2-3, with TRBD2 identical over 7 bases. Germline V gene lookup returns CDR1 MNHEY and CDR2 SMNVEV (reference sequence). The CDR3 is made up of 16 amino acids. V dropped 1 base and J dropped 1; count of bases not matched to a gene: 5. The CDR3 is CASSLYGGWGTDTQYF. For the CDR3, the DNA is TGTGCCAGCAGTTTATACGGGGGGTGGGGCACAGATACGCAGTATTTT.

CDR3 residues: CASSATSTGELFF. CDR3 nucleotides: TGTGCCAGCTCAGCAACTAGCACCGGGGAGCTGTTTTTT. V gene TRBV18 combines with J gene TRBJ2-2; possible D gene TRBD2, 5 bases. Germline CDR1 and CDR2: KGHSH and LQKENI. The CDR3 contains 13 residues. With 5 bases removed from V and 4 bases from J, the gap between germline ends came to 8 bases.

This chain links TRBV12-5 with TRBJ2-5, with 11 positions matching TRBD2. V gave up 7 bases and J gave up 5 bases; unmatched junction bases: 18. The CDR3 is 18 residues long. CDR1 is LGHNT and CDR2 is FRNRAP in the germline V gene. The CDR3 spells CASAILKPGLAVWETQYF. DNA for the CDR3: TGTGCTAGTGCCATCCTCAAACCGGGACTAGCGGTATGGGAGACCCAGTACTTC.

This clone has a handful of counts. This chain links TRBV19 with TRBJ1-5; D gene unclear. V was pared by 8 bases and J by 4 bases, with 18 bases between. The length of the CDR3 is 15 residues. The germline V gene has CDR1 LNHDA and CDR2 SQIVND (reference sequence). In nucleotides, the CDR3 is TGTGCCAGTTTCGGCAGCGATTTGAGGAATCAGCCCCAGCATTTT. As protein: CASFGSDLRNQPQHF.

This chain uses TRBV7-6 with TRBJ1-5; D might be TRBD1 (6 bases). Germline assignment: CDR1 SGHVS and CDR2 FNYEAQ. Trimming stripped 2 bases from V and 4 bases from J, with 15 bases between. The CDR3 length is 16 residues. The CDR3 region has the DNA TGTGCCAGCAGCTTAAGTGAAGGGGGTGTAAATCAGCCCCAGCATTTT. Translated, it gives CASSLSEGGVNQPQHF.

J is TRBJ1-1 and V is TRBV7-2, with 7 positions matching TRBD1. V lost 1 base to trimming and J lost 0 bases; unmatched junction nucleotides: 5. Germline-derived CDR1 and CDR2 are SGHTA and FQGNSA. The CDR3 length is 16 residues. In nucleotides, the CDR3 is TGTGCCAGCAGCTTAGGGGACAGACAGATGAACACTGAAGCTTTCTTT. Amino acids: CASSLGDRQMNTEAFF.

This chain links TRBV10-3 with TRBJ2-3; 14 nucleotides match TRBD2. J lost 0 bases, V lost 5 bases, and 7 bases had no gene match. CDR1 is ENHRY and CDR2 is SYGVKD in the germline V gene. This CDR3 spans 18 amino acids. CDR3 protein: CAISPGTSGGASTDTQYF. Here the CDR3 DNA reads TGTGCCATCAGTCCCGGGACTAGCGGGGGAGCTAGCACAGATACGCAGTATTTT.

This clone was seen more than once but under ten times. The rearrangement uses TRBV19 and TRBJ1-1; D not resolved. Trimming pared 10 bases from V and 0 bases from J, leaving 12 bases between. The CDR3 is 13 residues long. Germline V lookup: CDR1 LNHDA, CDR2 SQIVND (reference sequence). CDR3 in DNA: TGTGCCACATCCGGGGAGATGAACACTGAAGCTTTCTTT. As protein: CATSGEMNTEAFF.

The J gene is TRBJ2-3, the V gene TRBV27; weak D call: TRBD2 (7 bases). This CDR3 is built from 17 residues. V was cut by 6 bases and J by 1 base, with 20 bases left in between. Per germline, CDR1 MNHEY and CDR2 SMNVEV (reference sequence). The CDR3 is CASSTPRGLTRTDTQYF. CDR3 nucleotides: TGTGCCAGCAGCACACCGCGGGGGCTGACCCGCACAGATACGCAGTATTTT.

The genes are TRBV10-3 and TRBJ1-5, with TRBD1 matching 8 bases. Germline assignment: CDR1 ENHRY and CDR2 SYGVKD. CDR3 length: 14 amino acids. V lost 10 bases to trimming and J lost 2 bases; unmatched junction nucleotides: 7. The DNA for the CDR3 is TGTGCCACTCAGGGGGCGCGGGGCAATCAGCCCCAGCATTTT. Residues: CATQGARGNQPQHF.

This clone appeared a single time. The V gene is TRBV6-5, the J gene TRBJ1-2; 10 bases line up with TRBD1. This CDR3 is built from 13 residues. Germline loops: CDR1 MNHEY, CDR2 SVGAGI. V shed 2 bases and J 7 bases; nucleotides not matched to a gene: 1. CDR3 nucleotides: TGTGCCAGCAGTTACCGGACAGGGGGTGGCTACACCTTC. Translation: CASSYRTGGGYTF.

The chain employs TRBV6-6 and TRBJ2-3; 8 bases match TRBD2. The CDR3 has 16 amino acids. The trim removed 4 bases at V and 2 bases at J, leaving 8 bases unmatched. The V gene's germline CDR1 is MNHNY and CDR2 SVGAGI (reference sequence). The CDR3, as DNA: TGTGCCAGCAGTTTCCTTGGGCGGGAGGACACAGATACGCAGTATTTT. It translates to CASSFLGREDTDTQYF.

The rearrangement joins TRBV2 to TRBJ1-5; no firm D call. The germline CDR1 and CDR2 sequences are SNHLY and FYNNEI. This CDR3 comprises 15 residues. V shed 4 bases and J shed 4 bases, with 14 bases lying between them. The DNA for the CDR3 is TGTGCCAGCAGTGTGAGGACCGCGGGGAATCAGCCCCAGCATTTT. This encodes CASSVRTAGNQPQHF.

V is TRBV6-5 and J is TRBJ1-6; no firm D call. V lost 6 bases, J lost 3 bases, and 9 bases lay in between. This CDR3 comprises 14 residues. CDR1 is MNHEY, CDR2 SVGAGI, per germline. The CDR3 protein is CASRRGIYNSPLHF. DNA of the CDR3: TGTGCCAGCAGACGGGGTATCTATAATTCACCCCTCCACTTT.

The CDR3 DNA reads as TGTGCCATCAGTGATGGAGGTTTGGCTTCGAGGGCTTCACCCCTCCACTTT. It translates to CAISDGGLASRASPLHF. The J gene is TRBJ1-6, the V gene TRBV10-3; the D is unclear. The germline V gene has CDR1 ENHRY and CDR2 SYGVKD. The CDR3 contains 17 residues. Trimming removed 3 bases at V and 9 bases at J, with 21 bases between.

This clone was found a few times. The chain employs TRBV10-3 and TRBJ2-1; TRBD2 matches at 11 bases. The V gene's germline CDR1 is ENHRY and CDR2 SYGVKD. The CDR3 has 18 residues. V shed 8 bases and J 0 bases; nucleotides not matched to a gene: 12. The CDR3 DNA sequence: TGTGCCATCGGCTCCTCTAGCGGGGGGCTTGACTCCTACAATGAGCAGTTCTTC. Its protein is CAIGSSSGGLDSYNEQFF.

The chain has TRBV30 and TRBJ1-2, with D perhaps matching TRBD1 (6 bases). Trimming left V 4 bases short and J 4 bases short, with 16 bases between. CDR3 length equals 14 residues. In germline, CDR1 is GTSNPN, CDR2 SVGIG (reference sequence). CDR3 DNA sequence: TGTGCCTGGATACCCCGACAGGTGACCTATGGCTACACCTTC. This gives the protein CAWIPRQVTYGYTF.

This clone was counted between two and nine times. Relative to the germline gene, one junction end is altered; a read error may explain this. V usage is TRBV5-6 and J usage is TRBJ1-2; D possibly corresponds to TRBD1 (6 bases). Germline V lookup: CDR1 SGHDT, CDR2 YYEEEE. The CDR3 is 13 residues long. In DNA form, the CDR3 reads TGTGCCAGCAGCTTGGAGGGACACTATGGCTACCCCTTC. Its translation: CASSLEGHYGYPF.

The chain recombines TRBV7-2 with TRBJ2-2; 9 nucleotides line up with TRBD1. Per the germline V gene, CDR1 is SGHTA and CDR2 is FQGNSA. The J segment lost 3 bases and the V segment lost 5 bases, leaving 10 bases of the junction unmatched. This CDR3 has 17 amino acids. CDR3 protein: CASSPRPGQGYTGELFF. Written as DNA, the CDR3 is TGTGCCAGCAGCCCGCGACCGGGACAGGGATACACCGGGGAGCTGTTTTTT.

The genes are TRBV5-1 and TRBJ2-1, with 7 bases lining up with TRBD1. CDR1 and CDR2 (germline): SGHRS, YFSETQ. Trimming removed 1 base from V and 5 bases from J; junction bases left unmatched: 0. This CDR3 region has 13 residues. This CDR3 reads CASSLTGDNEQFF. The CDR3 DNA sequence: TGCGCCAGCAGCTTGACAGGGGACAATGAGCAGTTCTTC. Variable domain in full (rest from reference TRBV5-1 and TRBJ2-1): KAGVTQTPRYLIKTRGQQVTLSCSPISGHRSVSWYQQTPGQGLQFLFEYFSETQRNKGNFPGRFSGRQFSNSRSEMNVSTLELGDSALYLCASSLTGDNEQFFGPGTRLTVL.

V usage is TRBV12-5 and J usage is TRBJ1-5; D is unresolved. V gave up 4 bases and J gave up 5 bases, with 15 bases separating them. This CDR3 has 15 residues. Germline CDR1 reads LGHNT; CDR2 reads FRNRAP. CDR3 loop: CASGSDDIFYQPQHF. The CDR3 DNA follows: TGTGCTAGTGGTTCCGATGACATATTCTATCAGCCCCAGCATTTT.

This clone was seen only a few times. The chain couples TRBV25-1 to TRBJ2-5; D possibly corresponds to TRBD2 (6 bases). The ends were cut back, 10 bases at V and 4 bases at J, with 13 bases in the middle. Germline-derived CDR1 and CDR2 are MGHDK and SYGVNS. CDR3 length equals 12 residues. CDR3 sequence: CATEGSGETQYF. CDR3 nucleotides: TGTGCCACGGAGGGGTCGGGAGAGACCCAGTACTTC.

The rearrangement uses TRBV27 and TRBJ2-5; no clear D gene. There are 13 residues in the CDR3. CDR1 is MNHEY, CDR2 SMNVEV, per germline (reference sequence). Deletions cut 3 bases from V and 5 bases from J, with 10 bases between. In DNA form, the CDR3 reads TGTGCCAGCAGTTTGGTGGCCTTGGAGACCCAGTACTTC. Protein: CASSLVALETQYF.